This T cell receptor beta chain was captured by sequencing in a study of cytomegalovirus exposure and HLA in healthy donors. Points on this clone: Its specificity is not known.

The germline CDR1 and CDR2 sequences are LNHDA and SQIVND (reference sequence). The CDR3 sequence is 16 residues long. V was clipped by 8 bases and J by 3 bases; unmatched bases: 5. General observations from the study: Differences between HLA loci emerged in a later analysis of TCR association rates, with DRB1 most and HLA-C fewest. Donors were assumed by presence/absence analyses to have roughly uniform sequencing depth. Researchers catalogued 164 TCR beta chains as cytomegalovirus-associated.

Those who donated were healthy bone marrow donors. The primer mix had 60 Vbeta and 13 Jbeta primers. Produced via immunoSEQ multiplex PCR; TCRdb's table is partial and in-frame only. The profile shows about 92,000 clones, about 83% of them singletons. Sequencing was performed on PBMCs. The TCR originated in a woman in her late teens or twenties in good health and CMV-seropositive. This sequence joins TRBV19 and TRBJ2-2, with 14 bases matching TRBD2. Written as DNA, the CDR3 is TGTGCCAGTCACCGGGGACTAGCGGGAGACACCGGGGAGCTGTTTTTT. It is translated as CASHRGLAGDTGELFF.